These T cell receptor beta chains were read from a single sample in a study of blood T cell repertoires in COVID-19. The assay was immunoSEQ multiplex PCR, and TCRdb's table has in-frame clones only and misses some. In the table there are about 150,000 clones, roughly 90% of which are singletons. The sequencing sample was made of PBMCs or T cells enriched from blood (not recorded which). These receptor sequences come from a woman between 45 and 65 years old who had recovered from COVID-19. Both conserved end residues are part of each CDR3. Fields, in order: V gene, CDR3 protein.

TRBV5-1 | CASSWGHRANPYNEQFF
TRBV24-1 | CATSDSAGTAYEQYF
TRBV3-1/TRBV3-2 | CASSRRGSGRRDSPLHF
TRBV18 | CASSPVGRGLGTEAFF
TRBV11-1 | CASSPAGGRSTDTQYF
TRBV11-3 | CASSFGQGYEQYF
TRBV24-1 | CATSVKERGYGQFF
TRBV3-1/TRBV3-2 | CASSSGGGLNTGELFF
TRBV7-6 | CASSPTGLAGGKETQYF
TRBV2 | CASTGTSGGYQYF
TRBV3-1/TRBV3-2 | CASSQDVGRGYTF
TRBV11-2 | CASSPWAGEGYTF
TRBV19 | CASSIDGTDNSPLHF
TRBV2 | CASIRGGAQETQYF
TRBV2 | CASSAPRTGGYEQYF
TRBV24-1 | CATSDLLGGYTF
TRBV5-1 | CASSVGSSRTDGGYTF
TRBV5-1 | CASSLGGRRDTQYF
TRBV18 | CASSPAGTEAFF
TRBV2 | CASRGRFEDGYTF
TRBV3-1/TRBV3-2 | CASSQSASTDTQYF
TRBV9 | CASSVGQGLNSNQPQHF
TRBV12-5 | CASGLFGRGRKETQYF
TRBV5-4 | CASSLEKGSPSSNYGYTF
TRBV19 | CASSIGGGTYEQYF
TRBV14 | CASSQVSWGRRTNSPLHF
TRBV5-6 | CASSPAPGASGNTIYF
TRBV30 | CAWTLQETQYF
TRBV6-5 | CASTNPRNGYTF
TRBV5-5 | CASSFGQGRLNTEAFF
TRBV11-3 | CASSSDRTYGYTF
TRBV7-7 | CASSLNPSGGEDTQYF
TRBV4-3 | CASSRAVGGSSYEQYF
TRBV18 | CASSRAGAKVEAQHF
TRBV29-1 | CSGWGQGASGYTF
TRBV5-5 | CASSFERGTDTQYF
TRBV10-3 | CAISQGYGYTF
TRBV7-9 | CASSPSGENTEAFF
TRBV25-1 | CASSEPGQGILTQYF
TRBV20-1 | CSASEAHYNEQFF
TRBV19 | CASSIGIWGDREDGYTF
TRBV14 | CASSPSGGGNEKLFF
TRBV18 | CASSPSLGNEQYF
TRBV24-1 | CATSDGGQGKETQYF
TRBV4-3 | CASSQQDRGISEAFF
TRBV6-5 | CASSSGTGNTEAFF
TRBV13 | CASSPWGGQGNTEAFF
TRBV29-1 | CSVEDLGRGHYGYTF
TRBV5-1 | CASSLSGTPRGNEKLFF
TRBV4-2 | CAKIRGITSDTQYF
TRBV29-1 | CSVVRDRGPHEQYF
TRBV19 | CASSHRVRPYEQYF